This T cell receptor (beta chain) was identified in a study of shared clonotypes between healthy human individuals. Looking at the study overall: Every donor yielded three CD4 naive, three CD4 memory, two CD8 naive and one CD8 memory plate.

Using immunoSEQ multiplex PCR, the repertoire was profiled, and TCRdb retains in-frame clones only, with some absent. The data contain under 2,000,000 clones, over 85% of them seen just once; the ten biggest clones take up roughly 1.2%. CDR1 and CDR2 from the germline V gene are MGHRA and YSYEKL. The V end was cut by 3 bases, the J end by 0 bases, with 24 bases between. The CDR3 spans 20 residues. Only CD45RO-negative cells positively selected for CCR7 counted as naive CD8 cells, so terminally differentiated effector memory CD45RA+ cells were excluded. Points from the study as a whole: Genetic and exposure-history diversity was limited by the few donors.

Details on this clone: Its specificity is not known.

This receptor was identified in a man aged 18 to 30 in good health. The specimen was naive CD8+ T cells sorted from blood. The V and J genes are TRBV4-1 and TRBJ2-1; tentatively, D is TRBD1 or TRBD2 (5 bases each). In nucleotides, the CDR3 is TGCGCCAGCAGCCATATATCCGGGACCCTGACTATTAGCTCCTACAATGAGCAGTTCTTC. Amino acids: CASSHISGTLTISSYNEQFF.